This TCR beta chain was found in a study of blood T cell repertoires in COVID-19. Study in general: Specimens from acute and convalescent COVID-19 originated in the United States, Italy and Spain. T cells, B-cell-depleted T cells, or PBMCs provided the cDNA or gDNA that served as material.

This CDR3 comprises 15 residues. The germline CDR1 and CDR2 sequences are SGHDT and YYEEEE. Between the trimmed V and J ends, which lost 1 base and 1 base, there was a span of 10 bases. Methods used by the authors: Researchers report that nucleated cell counts were estimated from reference gene primer amplification. Measured with immunoSEQ multiplex PCR; TCRdb has only the in-frame clones, and not every one. D and trimming were read from the DNA, whereas the V and J calls and clone size are those reported in that table. Here the sample spans about 100,000 clones, about 92% being singletons. Input material: peripheral blood. The TCR sequence derives from a man aged 50-59 years with active COVID-19. The V call is TRBV5-6, the J call TRBJ2-3; maybe TRBD2 (6 bases). CDR3 in DNA: TGTGCCAGCAGCTTGTTTGCTAGCGGCACAGATACGCAGTATTTT. As protein: CASSLFASGTDTQYF.